A selection of T cell receptor beta chains follows, all from one sample in a study of control samples from healthy donors and cancer patients. Clones were read by immunoSEQ multiplex PCR, and TCRdb kept only the in-frame ones, dropping some. The sample holds approximately 180,000 clones, around 94% seen once. Sequencing was performed on blood. These receptors all stem from a woman aged 18-35 years in good health. Each CDR3 is given without its conserved first and last residue.

J: TRBJ2-3
V: TRBV7-2
CDR3: ASSFPPVTDTQY

J: TRBJ2-4
V: TRBV7-2
CDR3: ASSLQAGGRNIQY

J: TRBJ2-2
V: TRBV18
CDR3: ASSPRTDTGELF

J: TRBJ1-5
V: TRBV11-2
CDR3: ASSLELYQPQH

J: TRBJ1-2
V: TRBV5-1
CDR3: ASSLAGTDTNVYYGYT

J: TRBJ1-2
V: TRBV24-1
CDR3: ATKGLGVYGYT

J: TRBJ2-1
V: TRBV30
CDR3: AWSVGAEPSYNEQF

J: TRBJ1-4
V: TRBV28
CDR3: ASRGDRGLGNEKLF

J: TRBJ1-2
V: TRBV2
CDR3: ASSRRGSYNGYT

J: TRBJ1-2
V: TRBV18
CDR3: ASSPLRNGYT

J: TRBJ2-7
V: TRBV7-9
CDR3: ASTPANQMGEQY

J: TRBJ2-1
V: TRBV2
CDR3: ASLSGRGAYNEQF

J: TRBJ1-5
V: TRBV7-2
CDR3: ASSKDSLGNQPQH

J: TRBJ1-6
V: TRBV19
CDR3: ASSIQFRAGNSPLH

J: TRBJ1-2
V: TRBV28
CDR3: ASSLGNYGYT

J: TRBJ1-1
V: TRBV11-3
CDR3: ASSLEALRGEAF

J: TRBJ1-2
V: TRBV19
CDR3: ASRPTGGSGYT